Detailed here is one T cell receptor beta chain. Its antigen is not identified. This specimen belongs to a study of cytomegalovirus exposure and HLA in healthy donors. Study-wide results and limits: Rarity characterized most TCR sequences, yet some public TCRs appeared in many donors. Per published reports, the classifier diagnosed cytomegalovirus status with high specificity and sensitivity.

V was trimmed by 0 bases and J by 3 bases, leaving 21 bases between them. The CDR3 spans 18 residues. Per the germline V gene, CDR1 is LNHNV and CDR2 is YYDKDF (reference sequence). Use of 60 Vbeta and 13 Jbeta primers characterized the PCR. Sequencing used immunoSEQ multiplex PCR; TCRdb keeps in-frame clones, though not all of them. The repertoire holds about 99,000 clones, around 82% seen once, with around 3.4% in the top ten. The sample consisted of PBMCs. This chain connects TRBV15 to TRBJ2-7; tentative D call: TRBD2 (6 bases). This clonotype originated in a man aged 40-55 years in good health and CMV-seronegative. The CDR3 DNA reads TGTGCCACCAGCAGAGAGGCGGAGGGGCAGGGATCAGACTACGAGCAGTACTTC. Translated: CATSREAEGQGSDYEQYF.